The clone carrying this T cell receptor (beta chain) turned up a few times. Its antigen is currently unknown. The record originates from a study of cytomegalovirus exposure and HLA in healthy donors. Study-level points and caveats: Reported performance of the classifier showed diagnosis of cytomegalovirus status with high specificity and sensitivity. The listing of roughly 160 TCR beta chains classed them as cytomegalovirus-associated.

Generated by immunoSEQ multiplex PCR, the TCRdb table keeps only in-frame clones and is missing some. The sample comprises around 190,000 clones, around nine tenths of which are singletons, and less than 9.5% rests with the top ten. Deletions cut 8 bases from V and 5 bases from J, with 19 bases between. The CDR3 covers 14 residues. Germline values: CDR1 MNHEY, CDR2 SVGAGI. The sample taken for sequencing was PBMCs. This chain links TRBV6-5 with TRBJ2-7; D perhaps matches TRBD1 (5 bases). This sequence was found in a man aged 30 to 39 in good health and CMV-seropositive. In nucleotides, the CDR3 is TGTGCCAGCGGGATAGGGGCCCAAAGAAACGAGCAGTACTTC. It encodes CASGIGAQRNEQYF.